The subject of this entry is one TCR beta chain. Its antigen is not identified. The record originates from a study of blood T cells in healthy people across ages. General observations from the study: As age increased, TCR beta diversity per million T cells fell in a roughly linear fashion.

Isolated per sample were at least 7 million PBMCs. This CDR3 comprises 11 residues. V was cut by 10 bases and J by 10 bases, with 16 bases left in between. Germline V gene data show CDR1 as MDHEN and CDR2 as SYDVKM. Alongside a J-beta primer mix, a sample-barcoded 5' primer served in a second PCR lasting roughly 6 to 11 cycles. The template-switch adaptor, which had 12 random nucleotides, put a tag on each cDNA molecule. MiXCR, run by TCRdb on the 5' RACE reads, gives a single entry per CDR3 protein. The sample has 1.5 million to 1.9 million distinct CDR3 sequences, about 45% seen once. J is TRBJ1-2 and V is TRBV28; no firm D call. The sequence came from a woman between 18 and 30 years old in good health. The sample comprised blood. The DNA for the CDR3 is TGTGCCACCTCGAATAAAATACCCTACACCTTC. Amino acids: CATSNKIPYTF.